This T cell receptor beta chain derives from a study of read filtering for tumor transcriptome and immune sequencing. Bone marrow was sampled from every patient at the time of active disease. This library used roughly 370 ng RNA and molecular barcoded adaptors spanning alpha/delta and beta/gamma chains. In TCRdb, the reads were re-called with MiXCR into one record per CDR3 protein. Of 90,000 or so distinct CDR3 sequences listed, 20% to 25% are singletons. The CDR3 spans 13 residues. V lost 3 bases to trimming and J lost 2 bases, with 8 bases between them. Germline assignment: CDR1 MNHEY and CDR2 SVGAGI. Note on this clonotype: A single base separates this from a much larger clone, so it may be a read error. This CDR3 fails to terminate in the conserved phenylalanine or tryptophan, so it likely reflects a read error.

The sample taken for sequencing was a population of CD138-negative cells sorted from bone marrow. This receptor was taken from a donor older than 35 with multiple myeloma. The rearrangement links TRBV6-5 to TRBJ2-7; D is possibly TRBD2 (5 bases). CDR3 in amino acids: CASSYASPYEQYL. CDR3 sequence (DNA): TGTGCCAGCAGTTATGCTAGCCCCTACGAGCAGTACCTC.